Following are 25 T cell receptor beta chains from one sample sequenced in a study of shared clonotypes between healthy human individuals. Assay: immunoSEQ multiplex PCR; the TCRdb copy retains only in-frame clones and omits some. In the table there are 150,000 to 200,000 clones, 85% to 95% of which are singletons. What was sequenced was naive CD4+ T cells sorted from blood. As to subset: CD45RA+ positively selected. The source is a woman in her twenties or thirties in good health.

The rearrangement uses TRBV6-5 and TRBJ2-7; tentative D call: TRBD2 (6 bases). Germline-derived CDR1 and CDR2 are MNHEY and SVGAGI. V shed 2 bases and J shed 0 bases, with 14 bases lying between them. CDR3 length equals 16 residues. For the CDR3, the DNA is TGTGCCAGCAGTTACGGGTCCTCCGGGAGCTCCTACGAGCAGTACTTC. This codes for CASSYGSSGSSYEQYF.

The V gene is TRBV28, the J gene TRBJ2-7; 11 bases map to TRBD1. The CDR3 has 17 residues. The J segment lost 7 bases and the V segment lost 8 bases, leaving 19 bases of the junction unmatched. The V gene's germline CDR1 is MDHEN and CDR2 SYDVKM. CDR3 sequence: CASPPGQGAGNGREQYF. The CDR3, as DNA: TGTGCCAGCCCCCCAGGACAGGGGGCAGGCAACGGGAGGGAGCAGTACTTC.

This clone came up once. The gene calls are TRBV2 and TRBJ2-7; 10 nucleotides line up with TRBD2. This CDR3 is built from 15 residues. Germline lookup yields CDR1 SNHLY and CDR2 FYNNEI. The trim removed 5 bases at V and 7 bases at J, leaving 11 bases unmatched. The CDR3: CASSTRLAGPGEQYF. The CDR3 DNA is TGTGCCAGCAGTACGCGACTAGCGGGCCCTGGGGAGCAGTACTTC. Complete variable domain (other parts from reference TRBV2 and TRBJ2-7): EPEVTQTPSHQVTQMGQEVILRCVPISNHLYFYWYRQILGQKVEFLVSFYNNEISEKSEIFDDQFSVERPDGSNFTLKIRSTKLEDSAMYFCASSTRLAGPGEQYFGPGTRLTVT.

This clone was seen just once. This chain uses TRBV5-1 with TRBJ2-1, with 9 bases identical to TRBD1. V dropped 0 bases and J dropped 2; count of bases not matched to a gene: 0. The length of the CDR3 is 15 residues. Germline CDR1 SGHRS, CDR2 YFSETQ. CDR3 nucleotide sequence: TGCGCCAGCAGCTTGGGACAGGGGGCCTACAATGAGCAGTTCTTC. Encoded protein: CASSLGQGAYNEQFF.

The chain combines TRBV21-1 with TRBJ2-7. TRBV21-1 is deemed a pseudogene. This CDR3 is built from 19 residues. CDR3 protein: CASSKREGLDREASYEQYF. Here the CDR3 DNA reads TGTGCCAGCAGCAAAAGGGAGGGGTTAGACAGGGAAGCCTCCTACGAGCAGTACTTC.

The gene calls are TRBV6-4 and TRBJ2-7, with 8 bases aligning to TRBD2. V shed 8 bases, J shed 7 bases, and the junction held 10 bases outside the gene matches. The CDR3 spans 13 residues. In germline, CDR1 is MRHNA, CDR2 SNTAGT. The CDR3 DNA reads TGTGCCAGCGCCTGTGGAGCGGGAGATGAGCAGTACTTC. This sequence encodes CASACGAGDEQYF.

The chain links TRBV11-1 to TRBJ2-1, with D possibly matching TRBD2 (6 bases). CDR1 is SGHAT and CDR2 is FQDESV in the germline V gene (reference sequence). V was clipped by 4 bases and J by 8 bases, with 9 bases between them. CDR3 length: 12 amino acids. The CDR3 is CASSSSGYEQFF. CDR3 in DNA: TGTGCCAGCAGCTCAAGCGGGTATGAGCAGTTCTTC.

The chain couples TRBV29-1 to TRBJ1-3; D is unclear. Trimming removed 7 bases from V and 0 bases from J, with 7 bases in between. The CDR3 runs 12 residues. CDR1 and CDR2 from the germline V gene are SQVTM and ANQGSEA. The CDR3 sequence is CSASISGNTIYF. The DNA of the CDR3 is TGCAGCGCTAGTATCTCTGGAAACACCATATATTTT.

This clone was seen only once. The chain has TRBV12-5 and TRBJ1-5, with TRBD1 matching 8 bases. Trimming at V came to 7 bases and at J to 5 bases, leaving 4 bases not matched to a gene. CDR1 is LGHNT and CDR2 is FRNRAP in the germline V gene. This CDR3 is 13 amino acids long. The chain's CDR3 is CASATGGDQPQHF. CDR3 coding DNA: TGTGCTAGTGCCACAGGGGGGGATCAGCCCCAGCATTTT. The full variable domain, rest sourced from reference TRBV12-5 and TRBJ1-5, is DARVTQTPRHKVTEMGQEVTMRCQPILGHNTVFWYRQTMMQGLELLAYFRNRAPLDDSGMPKDRFSAEMPDATLATLKIQPSEPRDSAVYFCASATGGDQPQHFGDGTRLSIL.

The chain links TRBV7-9 to TRBJ1-1; 9 nucleotides match TRBD1. J was trimmed by 5 bases and V by 1 base; bases with no gene match: 5. The germline CDR1 and CDR2 sequences are SEHNR and FQNEAQ (reference sequence). This CDR3 comprises 15 residues. For the CDR3, the DNA is TGTGCCAGCAGCTTAGGGAGGACAGGGGAGACTGAAGCTTTCTTT. Translating gives CASSLGRTGETEAFF.

This clone appeared a single time. The chain employs TRBV7-3 and TRBJ2-7; 9 bases map to TRBD2. There are 16 residues in the CDR3. V shed 6 bases and J 4 bases; nucleotides not matched to a gene: 13. CDR1 is SGHTA, CDR2 FQGTGA, per germline. DNA for the CDR3: TGTGCCAGCAGTCCCACGAGGGTAGCGGGAGCTTACGAGCAGTACTTC. It is translated as CASSPTRVAGAYEQYF.

The CDR3 is CASSQDVLAGGESTDTQYF. The CDR3 nucleotides read TGTGCCAGCAGCCAAGATGTTCTAGCGGGAGGGGAAAGCACAGATACGCAGTATTTT. The chain uses TRBV4-2 and TRBJ2-3, with TRBD2 matching over 12 bases. V was pared by 0 bases and J by 0 bases, with 7 bases of the junction left unmatched. This CDR3 spans 19 amino acids. Germline V gives CDR1 LGHNA, CDR2 YNFKEQ.

V gene TRBV19 combines with J gene TRBJ2-3, with TRBD2 matching 8 bases. The CDR3 sequence is 16 residues long. V shed 6 bases, J shed 5 bases, and the junction held 13 bases outside the gene matches. Germline assignment: CDR1 LNHDA and CDR2 SQIVND (reference sequence). Here the CDR3 DNA reads TGTGCCAGTAGGCACTCGGGAGCGGGAGTTCAAGATACGCAGTATTTT. Translating gives CASRHSGAGVQDTQYF.

This sequence joins TRBV27 and TRBJ2-1, with D unresolved. V lost 1 base and J 8 bases, leaving 3 bases between the germline ends. Per germline, CDR1 MNHEY and CDR2 SMNVEV (reference sequence). This CDR3 contains 11 residues. CDR3 amino acids: CASSLFDEQFF. DNA for the CDR3: TGTGCCAGCAGTTTATTCGATGAGCAGTTCTTC.

The CDR3 protein is CASSQDYTASGRGETQYF. The CDR3 nucleotides read TGCGCCAGCAGCCAAGATTATACGGCTAGCGGGAGGGGGGAGACCCAGTACTTC. This chain joins TRBV4-1 and TRBJ2-5; 12 nucleotides align to TRBD2. J was trimmed by 5 bases and V by 0 bases; bases with no gene match: 10. The CDR3 sequence is 18 residues long. The germline V gene encodes CDR1 MGHRA and CDR2 YSYEKL.

This clone showed up just once. This rearrangement joins TRBV4-1 to TRBJ2-7, with 7 positions matching TRBD1. The junction had 2 bases not matched to a gene; V was cut back by 4 bases and J by 2 bases. Germline CDR1 and CDR2: MGHRA and YSYEKL. This CDR3 contains 13 residues. The DNA for the CDR3 is TGCGCCAGCAGCCGACAGGGACCCTACGAGCAGTACTTC. This encodes CASSRQGPYEQYF.

This clone was observed once. This sequence joins TRBV19 and TRBJ1-4, with unresolved D. Trimming took off 6 bases at V and 8 bases at J, with 19 bases between the two ends. The germline V gene has CDR1 LNHDA and CDR2 SQIVND (reference sequence). The CDR3 runs 15 residues. The CDR3 here is CASSLPGLGGEKLFF. CDR3 in DNA: TGTGCCAGTAGCCTACCGGGTCTTGGAGGCGAAAAACTGTTTTTT.

This sequence joins TRBV6-4 and TRBJ2-1; 8 bases line up with TRBD1. With V trimmed by 6 bases and J by 5 bases, 6 bases remained unmatched. Germline V lookup: CDR1 MRHNA, CDR2 SNTAGT. The CDR3 covers 14 residues. The CDR3 loop reads CASSGQGSDNEQFF. The CDR3 DNA follows: TGTGCCAGCAGCGGACAGGGTTCCGACAATGAGCAGTTCTTC.

The chain couples TRBV6-1 to TRBJ2-7, with 8 positions matching TRBD1. V was clipped by 10 bases and J by 9 bases; unmatched bases: 11. CDR1 is MNHNS and CDR2 is SASEGT in the germline V gene. This CDR3 has 12 amino acids. CDR3 region: CAMGQAGFLQYF. The CDR3 nucleotides read TGTGCCATGGGACAGGCCGGGTTTTTGCAGTACTTC.

The V gene is TRBV10-3, the J gene TRBJ2-2; tentative D call: TRBD1 (6 bases). This CDR3 has 15 amino acids. Between the trimmed V and J ends, which lost 3 bases and 2 bases, there was a span of 10 bases. Germline V gene data show CDR1 as ENHRY and CDR2 as SYGVKD. DNA for the CDR3: TGTGCCATCAGTGACACCGGGACAAACACCGGGGAGCTGTTTTTT. It yields the protein CAISDTGTNTGELFF.

V usage is TRBV28 and J usage is TRBJ1-1; 8 bases are a match to TRBD1. This CDR3 spans 17 amino acids. Germline CDR1 MDHEN, CDR2 SYDVKM. The trim removed 1 base at V and 1 base at J, leaving 8 bases unmatched. The DNA of the CDR3 is TGTGCCAGCAGTTTATTCGGACAGGGTAGAGAGAACACTGAAGCTTTCTTT. It yields the protein CASSLFGQGRENTEAFF.

The chain employs TRBV19 and TRBJ1-1; D is unclear. The V gene's germline CDR1 is LNHDA and CDR2 SQIVND (reference sequence). This CDR3 is built from 11 residues. V was cut by 5 bases and J by 13 bases, with 14 bases left in between. Written as DNA, the CDR3 is TGTGCCAGTAGTGGCCGTTGGTCGGGTTTCTTT. Encoded protein: CASSGRWSGFF. The variable domain in full, completed from reference TRBV19 and TRBJ1-1, reads DGGITQSPKYLFRKEGQNVTLSCEQNLNHDAMYWYRQDPGQGLRLIYYSQIVNDFQKGDIAEGYSVSREKKESFPLTVTSAQKNPTAFYLCASSGRWSGFFGQGTRLTVV.

The chain joins TRBV14 to TRBJ2-7; D is undetermined. This CDR3 spans 12 amino acids. V lost 4 bases and J lost 4, with 8 bases in between. CDR1 and CDR2 (germline): SGHDN, FVKESK. The DNA for the CDR3 is TGTGCCAGCAGCCCGCAGGATTACGAGCAGTACTTC. This sequence encodes CASSPQDYEQYF.

In its sample, this clone was seen once. The chain recombines TRBV18 with TRBJ2-7; the D call may be TRBD1 or TRBD2 (5 bases each). The germline V gene has CDR1 KGHSH and CDR2 LQKENI. The CDR3 is made up of 13 amino acids. The germline V and J ends were trimmed by 3 bases and 3 bases, with 9 bases remaining between them. CDR3 in amino acids: CASSPRGDYEQYF. Written as DNA, the CDR3 is TGTGCCAGCTCACCGCGAGGGGACTACGAGCAGTACTTC.

In the case of this clone: Other DNA sequences of this sample code for an identical CDR3. V gene TRBV6-5 combines with J gene TRBJ2-7; 10 nucleotides line up with TRBD1. V shed 0 bases and J 4 bases; nucleotides not matched to a gene: 3. This CDR3 has 15 amino acids. Germline CDR1 MNHEY, CDR2 SVGAGI. The CDR3 DNA is TGTGCCAGCAGTTACTCAGGGACAGGGGATTACGAGCAGTACTTC. This encodes CASSYSGTGDYEQYF.